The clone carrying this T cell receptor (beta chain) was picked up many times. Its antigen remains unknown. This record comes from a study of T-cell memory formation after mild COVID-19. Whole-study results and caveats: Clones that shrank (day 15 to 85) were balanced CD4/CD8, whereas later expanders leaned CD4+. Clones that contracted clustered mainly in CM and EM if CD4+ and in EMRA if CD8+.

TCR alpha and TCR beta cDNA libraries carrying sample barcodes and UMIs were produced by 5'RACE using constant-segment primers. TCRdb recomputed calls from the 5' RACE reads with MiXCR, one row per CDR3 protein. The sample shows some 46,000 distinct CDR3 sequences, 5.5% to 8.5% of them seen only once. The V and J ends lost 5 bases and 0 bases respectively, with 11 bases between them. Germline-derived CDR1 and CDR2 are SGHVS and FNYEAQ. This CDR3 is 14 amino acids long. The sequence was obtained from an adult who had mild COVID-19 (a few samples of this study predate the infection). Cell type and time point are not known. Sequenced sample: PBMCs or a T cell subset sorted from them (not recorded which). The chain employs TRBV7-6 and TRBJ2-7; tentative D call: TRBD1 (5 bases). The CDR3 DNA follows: TGTGCCAGCAGCCCCGCCAGGGTCTCCTACGAGCAGTACTTC. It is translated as CASSPARVSYEQYF.